The entry below describes one TCR beta chain. The target of this receptor is not known. No clone much larger than this one lies a single base away; base qualities are absent. Measured from the cysteine to the phenylalanine, the CDR3 is 16 residues long. The kept DNA is CDR3 alone, 48 bases in frame from the first base. V is cut by 3 bases and J by 1 base, and the space between the germline ends is 15 bases. In the germline V gene, CDR1 corresponds to KGHSH and CDR2 to LQKENI. The sample is drawn from a study of blood T cell repertoires in COVID-19 (dated by TCRdb to about 2020). Turning to the overall study: The collaborator samples originated in the United States, Italy and Spain and spanned the acute and convalescent phases of COVID-19. The prospective study material was composed of cDNA or gDNA derived from T cells, B-cell-depleted T cells, or PBMCs. Subjects who had been exposed to COVID-19, were actively infected with it, or had recovered from it provided the deeply sampled blood TCRbeta repertoires that made up the dataset. A freely available public database, intended as a resource for researchers studying the immune response to SARS-CoV-2, is where the repertoires were released. The samples were drawn from the first 160 participants of the ongoing ImmuneRACE study and from 950 to 1,500 subjects provided by 6 global collaborators. A de-identified subject ID, COVID-19 status, age in years and sex were almost always included in the sample metadata. Where HLA class I and class II types were available, the types were taken from metadata supplied by the sample provider, not from assay-based typing. Results and caveats for the whole study, not just this receptor: The amount of clinical and demographic metadata varied by source and participant and was provided uncurated.

Each collaborating institution followed its own protocols to collect whole blood in K2EDTA tubes. For TCRbeta analysis, collaborators shipped samples as frozen whole blood, isolated PBMCs, or DNA extracted from either of those sample types. TCRbeta CDR3 regions were amplified from genomic DNA using the immunoSEQ Assay, a bias-controlled multiplex PCR. Concerning the study's data processing: The number of nucleated cells in each sample was estimated by amplification of reference gene primers within the assay. To quantify the absolute abundance of each unique TCRbeta CDR3 rearrangement, sequence reads were collapsed and filtered. For each sample, productive Simpson clonality was calculated as the square root of Simpson's diversity index across productive rearrangements. This is the immuneACCESS table as TCRdb keeps it, with only in-frame sequences that have V and J called. A part of the clones is gone; compared with another copy, unresolved V genes explain less than half, and the rest is unexplained. That table furnishes V, J and clone size, whereas the DNA furnished D and trimming. The sample includes 250,000 to 300,000 clones, with 81% observed a single time. The top ten clonotypes cover around 3% of the sample.

This receptor chain uses TRBV18 and TRBJ1-1; the D gene assignment is ambiguous. Sequences were obtained from peripheral blood. The TCR comes from a woman aged 55-70 years with active or convalescent COVID-19. The encoded CDR3 is CASSPGLGVGNTEAFF. Here is the DNA: TGTGCCAGCTCACCTGGGCTCGGGGTGGGGAACACTGAAGCTTTCTTT.